The clone carrying this T cell receptor (beta chain) has a count of ten or more. Its target is unknown. V shed 4 bases, J shed 6 bases, and the junction held 4 bases outside the gene matches. This CDR3 region has 14 residues. Germline V CDR1 and CDR2: DFQATT, SNEGSKA (reference sequence). Around 9.8 ml fresh peripheral blood yielded the PBMCs. These data are taken from a study of T cells in Graves' hyperthyroidism and ophthalmopathy. Amplification yielded TCR beta CDR3 regions, with RNA transcripts as the source. HTBI primers drove first-round RT-PCR of the TCR CDR3. Each CDR3 protein gets one entry after TCRdb re-called the multiplex PCR reads with MiXCR. The table lists some 720,000 distinct CDR3 sequences, about 17% of them singletons. Points from the study as a whole: Prediction of ophthalmopathy progression came a median around 7.1 months pre-onset. A 13 V-J signature model discriminated ophthalmopathy versus stable hyperthyroidism.

This receptor was identified in a man younger than 35 with Graves' hyperthyroidism. J is TRBJ2-2 and V is TRBV20-1, with 11 bases matching TRBD2. The specimen was blood. The CDR3 loop reads CSATSGRIAGELFF. Here the CDR3 DNA reads TGCAGTGCTACTAGCGGGAGGATCGCCGGGGAGCTGTTTTTT.